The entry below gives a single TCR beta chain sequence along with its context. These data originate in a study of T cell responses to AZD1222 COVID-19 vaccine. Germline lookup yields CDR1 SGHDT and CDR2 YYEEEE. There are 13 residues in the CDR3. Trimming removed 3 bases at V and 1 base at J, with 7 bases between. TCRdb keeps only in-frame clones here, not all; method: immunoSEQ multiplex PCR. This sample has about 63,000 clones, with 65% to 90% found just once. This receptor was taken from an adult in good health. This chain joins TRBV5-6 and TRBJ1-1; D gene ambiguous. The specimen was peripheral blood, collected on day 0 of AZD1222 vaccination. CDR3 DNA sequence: TGTGCCAGCAGCTGGGGAGGGAACACTGAAGCTTTCTTT. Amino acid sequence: CASSWGGNTEAFF.